This T cell receptor (beta chain) was sequenced in a study of blood T cell repertoires in COVID-19. Germline-derived CDR1 and CDR2 are LNHDA and SQIVND (reference sequence). The germline V and J ends were trimmed by 8 bases and 5 bases, with 19 bases remaining between them. The CDR3 runs to 15 residues. Data came from immunoSEQ multiplex PCR; TCRdb stores just in-frame clones and leaves some out. The sample has about 220,000 clones, around 87% seen once. The sequencing input was PBMCs or T cells enriched from blood (not recorded which). The J gene is TRBJ2-1, the V gene TRBV19; maybe TRBD1 (6 bases). The clonotype was recovered from a young man who had been exposed to COVID-19. The CDR3 here is CASSYQGTFNNEQFF. CDR3 in DNA: TGTGCCAGTTCATACCAGGGGACCTTTAACAATGAGCAGTTCTTC.